This T cell receptor (beta chain) was sequenced during a study of blood T cell repertoires in COVID-19. Background on the study: From T cells, B-cell-depleted T cells, or PBMCs came the material, which was cDNA or gDNA.

Under the authors' procedure: Counts of nucleated cells, estimated from reference gene primer amplification, were obtained. Using immunoSEQ multiplex PCR, the repertoire was profiled, and TCRdb retains in-frame clones only, with some absent. Clone size and the V and J calls come from that table; the DNA yielded D and trimming. This table holds approximately 100,000 clones, roughly 84% found once. The CDR3 has 15 residues. CDR1 SGHTS and CDR2 YDEGEE come from the germline V gene. Germline trimming cut 5 bases from V and 3 bases from J; bases unmatched to any gene: 8. The receptor was isolated from a human donor in a cohort sampled during active COVID-19. The chain couples TRBV5-8 to TRBJ1-2; 9 nucleotides line up with TRBD1. Sequencing was done on a sample of peripheral blood. The CDR3 region has the DNA TGTGCCAGCAGACGAGGGACAGGGCAGTACTATGGCTACACCTTC. Protein: CASRRGTGQYYGYTF.